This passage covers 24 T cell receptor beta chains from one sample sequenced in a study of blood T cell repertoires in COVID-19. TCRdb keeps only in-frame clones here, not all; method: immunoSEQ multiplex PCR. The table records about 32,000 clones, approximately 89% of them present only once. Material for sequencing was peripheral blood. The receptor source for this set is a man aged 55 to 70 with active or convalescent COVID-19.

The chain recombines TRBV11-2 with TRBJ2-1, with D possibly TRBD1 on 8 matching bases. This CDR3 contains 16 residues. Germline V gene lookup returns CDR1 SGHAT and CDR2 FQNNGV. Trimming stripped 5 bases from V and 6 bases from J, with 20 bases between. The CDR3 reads CASSPRTGRVSNEQFF. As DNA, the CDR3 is TGTGCCAGCAGCCCACGGACAGGGAGGGTGAGCAATGAGCAGTTCTTC.

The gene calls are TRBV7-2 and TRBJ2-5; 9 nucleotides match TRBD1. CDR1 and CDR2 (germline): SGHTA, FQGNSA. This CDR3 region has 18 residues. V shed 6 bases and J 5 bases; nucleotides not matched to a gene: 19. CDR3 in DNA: TGTGCCAGCAGGTTCTGGGGACAGGGACTCAATGGTTGGGAGACCCAGTACTTC. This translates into CASRFWGQGLNGWETQYF.

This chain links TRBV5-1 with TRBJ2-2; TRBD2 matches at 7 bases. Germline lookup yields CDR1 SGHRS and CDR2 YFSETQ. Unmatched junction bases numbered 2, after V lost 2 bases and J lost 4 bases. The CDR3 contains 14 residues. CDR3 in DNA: TGCGCCAGCAGCTTCGGGGAGGGCACCGGGGAGCTGTTTTTT. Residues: CASSFGEGTGELFF.

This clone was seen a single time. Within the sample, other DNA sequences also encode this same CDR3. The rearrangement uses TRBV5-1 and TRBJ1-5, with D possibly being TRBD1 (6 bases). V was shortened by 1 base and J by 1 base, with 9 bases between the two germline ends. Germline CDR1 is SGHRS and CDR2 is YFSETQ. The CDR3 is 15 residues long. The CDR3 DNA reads TGCGCCAGCAGCTTGACAACAGGGAGCAATCAGCCCCAGCATTTT. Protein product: CASSLTTGSNQPQHF.

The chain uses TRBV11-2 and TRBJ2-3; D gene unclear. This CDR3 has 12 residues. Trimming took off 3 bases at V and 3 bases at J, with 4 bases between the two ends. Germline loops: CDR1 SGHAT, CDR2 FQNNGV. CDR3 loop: CASSFRTDTQYF. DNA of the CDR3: TGTGCCAGCAGCTTCAGGACAGATACGCAGTATTTT.

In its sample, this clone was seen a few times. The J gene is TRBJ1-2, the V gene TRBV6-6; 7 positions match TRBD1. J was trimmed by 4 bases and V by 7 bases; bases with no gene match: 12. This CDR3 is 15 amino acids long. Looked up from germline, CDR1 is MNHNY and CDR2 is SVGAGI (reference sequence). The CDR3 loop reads CASTPGGDSIYGYTF. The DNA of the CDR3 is TGTGCCAGCACCCCCGGGGGGGACAGCATCTATGGCTACACCTTC.

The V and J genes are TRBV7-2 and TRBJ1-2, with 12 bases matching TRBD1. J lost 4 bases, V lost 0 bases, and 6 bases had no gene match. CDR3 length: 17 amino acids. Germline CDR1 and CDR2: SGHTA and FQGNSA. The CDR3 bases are TGTGCCAGCAGCTTAGCCCCGGGACAGGGGGCTGTCTATGGCTACACCTTC. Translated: CASSLAPGQGAVYGYTF.

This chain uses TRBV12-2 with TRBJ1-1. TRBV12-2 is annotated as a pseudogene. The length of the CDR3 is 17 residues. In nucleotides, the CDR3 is TGTGCAAGTCGCTTAGGTAATCCCCCCGGGGTACAAACTGAAGCTTTCTTT. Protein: CASRLGNPPGVQTEAFF.

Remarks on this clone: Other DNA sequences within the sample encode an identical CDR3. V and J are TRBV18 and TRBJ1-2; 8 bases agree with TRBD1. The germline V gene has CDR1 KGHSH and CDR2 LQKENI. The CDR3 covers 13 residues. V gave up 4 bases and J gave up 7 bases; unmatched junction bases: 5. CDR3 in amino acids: CASSLDRGSGYTF. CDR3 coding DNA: TGTGCCAGCTCACTTGACAGGGGCAGTGGCTACACCTTC.

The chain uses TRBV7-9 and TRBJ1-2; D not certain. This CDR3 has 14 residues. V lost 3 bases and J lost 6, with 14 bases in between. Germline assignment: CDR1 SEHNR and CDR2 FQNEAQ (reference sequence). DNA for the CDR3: TGTGCCAGCAGCTTTTCCACGACACGGAATGGCTACACCTTC. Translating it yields CASSFSTTRNGYTF.

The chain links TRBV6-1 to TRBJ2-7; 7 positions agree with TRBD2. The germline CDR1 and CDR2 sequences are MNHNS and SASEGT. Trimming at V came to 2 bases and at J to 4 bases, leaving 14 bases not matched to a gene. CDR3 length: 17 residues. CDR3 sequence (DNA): TGTGCCAGCAGTGAAAGGGACCGAGGGAGGGCCAAGTACGAGCAGTACGTC. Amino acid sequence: CASSERDRGRAKYEQYV.

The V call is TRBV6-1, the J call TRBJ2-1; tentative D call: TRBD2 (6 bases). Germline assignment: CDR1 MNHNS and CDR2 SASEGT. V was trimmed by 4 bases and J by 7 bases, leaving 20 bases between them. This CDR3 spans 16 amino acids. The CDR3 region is CASSAAWSGGRNEQFF. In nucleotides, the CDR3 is TGTGCCAGCAGTGCCGCTTGGAGCGGAGGGAGAAATGAGCAGTTCTTC.

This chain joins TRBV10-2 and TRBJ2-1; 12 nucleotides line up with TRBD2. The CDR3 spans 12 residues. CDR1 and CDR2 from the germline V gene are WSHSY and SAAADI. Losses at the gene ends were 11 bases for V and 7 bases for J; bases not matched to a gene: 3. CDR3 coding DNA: TGCGCCGCTAGCGGGGGGGCGAATGAGCAGTTCTTC. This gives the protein CAASGGANEQFF.

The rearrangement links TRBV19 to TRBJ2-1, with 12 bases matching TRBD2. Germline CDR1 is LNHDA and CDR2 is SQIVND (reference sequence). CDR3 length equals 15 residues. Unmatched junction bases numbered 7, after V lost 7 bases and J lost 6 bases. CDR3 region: CASTRTSGNINEQFF. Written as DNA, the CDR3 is TGTGCCAGTACCCGGACTAGCGGGAATATCAATGAGCAGTTCTTC.

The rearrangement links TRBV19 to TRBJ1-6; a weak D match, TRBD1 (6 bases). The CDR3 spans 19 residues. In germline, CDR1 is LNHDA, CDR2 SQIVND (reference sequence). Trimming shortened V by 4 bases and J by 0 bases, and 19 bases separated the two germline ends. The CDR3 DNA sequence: TGTGCCAGTAGTAGCCCGAGGGGGGGAATCGGCTCCTATAATTCACCCCTCCACTTT. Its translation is CASSSPRGGIGSYNSPLHF.

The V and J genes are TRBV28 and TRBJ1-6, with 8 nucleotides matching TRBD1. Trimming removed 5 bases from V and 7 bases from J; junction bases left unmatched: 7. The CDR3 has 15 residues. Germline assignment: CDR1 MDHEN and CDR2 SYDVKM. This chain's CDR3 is CASSTGTGGNSPLHF. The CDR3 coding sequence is TGTGCCAGCAGTACGGGGACAGGTGGAAATTCACCCCTCCACTTT.

CDR3 amino acids: CASSFTQGASNYTF. The CDR3 DNA follows: TGTGCCAGCAGCTTTACACAGGGGGCGAGTAACTACACCTTC. The rearrangement uses TRBV7-2 and TRBJ1-2, with 9 positions matching TRBD1. Germline V lookup: CDR1 SGHTA, CDR2 FQGNSA. The trim removed 3 bases at V and 10 bases at J, leaving 9 bases unmatched. This CDR3 comprises 14 residues.

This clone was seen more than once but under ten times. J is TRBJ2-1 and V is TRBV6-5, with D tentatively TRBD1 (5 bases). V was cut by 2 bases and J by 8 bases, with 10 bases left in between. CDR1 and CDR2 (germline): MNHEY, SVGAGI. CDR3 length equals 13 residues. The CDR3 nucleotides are TGTGCCAGCAGTTACGGCAGGGCCTATGAGCAGTTCTTC. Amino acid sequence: CASSYGRAYEQFF.

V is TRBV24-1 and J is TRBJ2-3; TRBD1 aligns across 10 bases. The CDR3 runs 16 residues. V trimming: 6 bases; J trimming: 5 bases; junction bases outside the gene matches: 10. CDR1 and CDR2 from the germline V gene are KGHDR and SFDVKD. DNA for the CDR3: TGTGCCACCAGTTTTCCGGGACAGGGGCGTCAAGATACGCAGTATTTT. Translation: CATSFPGQGRQDTQYF.

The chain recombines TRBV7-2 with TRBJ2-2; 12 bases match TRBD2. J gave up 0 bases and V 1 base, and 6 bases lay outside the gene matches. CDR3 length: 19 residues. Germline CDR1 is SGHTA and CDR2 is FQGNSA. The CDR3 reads CASSLDPPSGRANTGELFF. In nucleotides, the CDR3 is TGTGCCAGCAGCTTAGATCCCCCTAGCGGGAGGGCGAACACCGGGGAGCTGTTTTTT.

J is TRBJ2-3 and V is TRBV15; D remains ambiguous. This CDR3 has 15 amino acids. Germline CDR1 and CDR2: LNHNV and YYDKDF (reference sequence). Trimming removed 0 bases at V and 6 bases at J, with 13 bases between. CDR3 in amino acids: CATSRDGLERDTQYF. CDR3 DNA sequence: TGTGCCACCAGCAGAGATGGTCTAGAGAGGGATACGCAGTATTTT.

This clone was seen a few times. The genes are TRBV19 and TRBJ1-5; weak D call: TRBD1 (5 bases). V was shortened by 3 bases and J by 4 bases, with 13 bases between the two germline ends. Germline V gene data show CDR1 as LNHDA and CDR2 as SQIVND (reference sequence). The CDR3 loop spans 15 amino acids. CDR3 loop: CASSIGARKNQPQHF. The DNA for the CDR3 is TGTGCCAGTAGTATTGGGGCAAGGAAAAATCAGCCCCAGCATTTT. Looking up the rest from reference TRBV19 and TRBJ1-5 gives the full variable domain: DGGITQSPKYLFRKEGQNVTLSCEQNLNHDAMYWYRQDPGQGLRLIYYSQIVNDFQKGDIAEGYSVSREKKESFPLTVTSAQKNPTAFYLCASSIGARKNQPQHFGDGTRLSIL.

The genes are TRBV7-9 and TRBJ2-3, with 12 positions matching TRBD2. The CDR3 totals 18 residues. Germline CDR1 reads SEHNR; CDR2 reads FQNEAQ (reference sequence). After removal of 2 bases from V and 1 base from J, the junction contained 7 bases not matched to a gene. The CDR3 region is CASSLFTSGGWGTDTQYF. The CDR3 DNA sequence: TGTGCCAGCAGCTTATTTACTAGCGGGGGGTGGGGCACAGATACGCAGTATTTT.

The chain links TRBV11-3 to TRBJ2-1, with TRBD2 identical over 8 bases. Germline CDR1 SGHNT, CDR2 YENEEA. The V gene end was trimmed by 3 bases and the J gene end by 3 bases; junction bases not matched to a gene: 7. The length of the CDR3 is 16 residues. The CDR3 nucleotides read TGTGCCAGCAGCTTGCTCAGGAGCGGGAGCTACAATGAGCAGTTCTTC. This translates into CASSLLRSGSYNEQFF.